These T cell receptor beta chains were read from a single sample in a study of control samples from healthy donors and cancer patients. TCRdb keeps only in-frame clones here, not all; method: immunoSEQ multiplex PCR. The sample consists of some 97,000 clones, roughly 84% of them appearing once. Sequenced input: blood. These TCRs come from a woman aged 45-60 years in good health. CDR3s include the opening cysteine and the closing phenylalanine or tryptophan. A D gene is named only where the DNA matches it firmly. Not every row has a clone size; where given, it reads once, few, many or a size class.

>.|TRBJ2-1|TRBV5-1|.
CASSPRPRGLKGRIEQFF
TGCGCCAGCAGCCCCCGGCCGCGCGGGCTCAAGGGGCGCATTGAGCAGTTCTTC
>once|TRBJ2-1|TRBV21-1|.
CASSKEEVVRVDRVDNEQFF
TGTGCCAGCAGCAAAGAAGAGGTTGTGAGAGTGGACAGGGTCGACAATGAGCAGTTCTTC
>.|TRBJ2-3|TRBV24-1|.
CATSDSTLGSQMYF
TGTGCCACCAGTGATTCAACCCTCGGGAGCCAAATGTATTTT
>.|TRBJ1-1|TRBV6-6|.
CASSPDSTNTEAFF
TGTGCCAGCAGTCCCGACTCGACAAACACTGAAGCTTTCTTT
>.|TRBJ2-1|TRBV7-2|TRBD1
CASSRLAGGGFF
TGTGCCAGCAGCAGATTGGCAGGGGGCGGATTCTTC
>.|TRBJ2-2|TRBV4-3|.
CASSQALGTQVGELFF
TGCGCCAGCAGCCAAGCCTTGGGAACGCAGGTTGGGGAGCTGTTTTTT
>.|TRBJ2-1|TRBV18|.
CASSPGPSATEQFF
TGTGCCAGCTCACCAGGACCCTCAGCCACTGAGCAGTTCTTC
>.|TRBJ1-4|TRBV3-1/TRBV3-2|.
CASSQGQSVNNEKLFF
TGTGCCAGCAGCCAAGGACAATCGGTAAATAATGAAAAACTGTTTTTT
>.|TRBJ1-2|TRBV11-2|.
CASSPSAVPYGYTF
TGTGCCAGCAGCCCCAGCGCAGTACCCTATGGCTACACCTTC
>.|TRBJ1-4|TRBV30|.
CAWSVLKGKLFF
TGTGCCTGGAGTGTACTTAAGGGAAAACTGTTTTTT
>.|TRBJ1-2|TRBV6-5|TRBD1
CASPNRDRGFHGYTF
TGTGCCAGCCCTAACCGGGACAGGGGCTTTCATGGCTACACCTTC
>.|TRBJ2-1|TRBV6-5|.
CASSYGTLTYNEQFF
TGTGCCAGCAGTTATGGGACGTTGACCTACAATGAGCAGTTCTTC
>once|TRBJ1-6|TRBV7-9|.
CASSLGGNNSPLHF
TGTGCCAGCAGCTTAGGAGGGAATAATTCACCCCTCCACTTT
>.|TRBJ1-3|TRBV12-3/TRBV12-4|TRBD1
CATDQGVGNTIYF
TGTGCCACCGATCAGGGGGTTGGAAACACCATATATTTT
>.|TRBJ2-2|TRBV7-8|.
CASSPRRIANTGELFF
TGTGCCAGCAGCCCACGACGTATCGCGAACACCGGGGAGCTGTTTTTT
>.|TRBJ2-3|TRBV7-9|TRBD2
CASSLAGGPNTQYF
TGTGCCAGCAGCTTAGCGGGAGGGCCTAATACGCAGTATTTT
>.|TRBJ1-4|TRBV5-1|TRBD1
CASSLGGTGLNEKLFF
TGCGCCAGCAGCTTGGGTGGGACAGGCCTTAATGAAAAACTGTTTTTT
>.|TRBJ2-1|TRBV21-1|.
CASPFRLAGGENEQFF
TGTGCCAGCCCCTTCCGTCTAGCGGGAGGAGAGAATGAGCAGTTCTTC
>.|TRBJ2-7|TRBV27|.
CASSTAGTNYEQYF
TGTGCCAGCAGTACCGCCGGGACCAACTACGAGCAGTACTTC
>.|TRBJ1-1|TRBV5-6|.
CASSWEGPLLEAFF
TGTGCCAGCAGCTGGGAGGGACCTCTGCTTGAAGCTTTCTTT
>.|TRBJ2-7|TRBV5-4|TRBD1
CASSFAGQGAYEQYF
TGTGCCAGCAGCTTCGCCGGACAGGGGGCTTACGAGCAGTACTTC
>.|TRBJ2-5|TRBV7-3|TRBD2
CASSLLGSGGQETQYF
TGTGCCAGCAGCTTACTCGGTAGCGGGGGCCAAGAGACCCAGTACTTC
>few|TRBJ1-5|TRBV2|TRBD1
CASSTYRTGNNQPQHF
TGTGCCAGCAGCACCTACCGGACAGGAAACAATCAGCCCCAGCATTTT
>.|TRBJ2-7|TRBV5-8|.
CASSPGIAPYEQYF
TGTGCCAGCAGCCCCGGGATAGCCCCCTACGAGCAGTACTTC